This T cell receptor beta chain emerged from a study of T-cell memory formation after mild COVID-19. General study points: The appearance of some responding clones in pre-infection memory suggested that cross-reactive memory joined. Shrinking CD4+ clones were chiefly CM and EM; CD8+ ones were chiefly EMRA. Clones contracting day 15 to 85 were balanced CD4/CD8; later expanders leaned CD4+.

5'RACE with constant-segment primers built TCRalpha and TCRbeta cDNA libraries with UMIs. TCRdb reanalysed the 5' RACE reads using MiXCR and keeps one entry per CDR3 protein. The sample includes 350,000 to 500,000 distinct CDR3 sequences, 20% of them seen just once. With 6 bases removed from V and 4 bases from J, the gap between germline ends came to 22 bases. CDR3 length: 16 residues. The V gene's germline CDR1 is MGHDK and CDR2 SYGVNS. Worth noting for this clonotype: What it recognizes is unknown.

The specimen sequenced was PBMCs or a T cell subset sorted from them (not recorded which). The receptor's source is an adult woman who had mild COVID-19 (a few samples of this study predate the infection). Cell type and time point are not known. This rearrangement joins TRBV25-1 to TRBJ2-7; TRBD2 might be the D (6 bases). The CDR3 sequence is CASSPMEGADWYEQYF. The DNA of the CDR3 is TGTGCCAGCAGCCCCATGGAGGGCGCGGATTGGTACGAGCAGTACTTC.